This T cell receptor beta chain was retrieved from a study of shared clonotypes between healthy human individuals. On the study more broadly: The cohort comprised a couple of women and a few men. Their ages spanned 18 to 49 years. The plates for each donor numbered three CD4 naive, three CD4 memory, two CD8 naive and one CD8 memory.

Every immunoSEQ plate was one replicate of a subset's evenly spread DNA. The protocol was immunoSEQ multiplex PCR, while the TCRdb copy is restricted to in-frame clones and leaves out a portion. This table holds 2,500,000 or so clones, under 95% found once. The CDR3 length is 15 residues. Looked up from germline, CDR1 is LNHDA and CDR2 is SQIVND (reference sequence). Trimming at V came to 5 bases and at J to 7 bases, leaving 9 bases not matched to a gene. Comment on this clone: Its specificity is unknown.

The study's findings and limits: The sharing of 4% to 5.5% of naive CD4 clonotypes was seen across a handful of donors.

The chain is built from TRBV19 and TRBJ2-2; 8 bases agree with TRBD1. This receptor was taken from a man aged 18 to 29 in good health. Some clones in this sample may be carry-over from other donors' samples. Sequenced input: naive CD4+ T cells from PBMCs. Stated subset: CD45RA+ positively selected. CDR3 sequence: CASSSLQGALGELFF. As DNA, the CDR3 is TGTGCCAGTAGTTCACTCCAGGGGGCTCTCGGGGAGCTGTTTTTT.